These T cell receptor beta chains were read from a single sample in a study of human T cells and chemical hapten exposure. TCRdb reanalysed the RACE reads using MiXCR and keeps one entry per CDR3 protein. The data contain under 55,000 distinct CDR3 sequences, over 9.5% of them singletons. This specimen was whole blood, taken in connection with sensitization to the hapten diphenylcyclopropenone (DPC). These TCRs come from a woman aged 35 to 49 with alopecia areata. Some clones in this sample may be carry-over from other donors' samples. Each CDR3 is given without its conserved first and last residue. Fields, in order: V gene, J gene, CDR3 protein.

V: TRBV29-1
J: TRBJ2-1
CDR3: SVEDEGPRDLF

V: TRBV18
J: TRBJ1-4
CDR3: ASSPGTGNEKLF

V: TRBV6-2/TRBV6-3
J: TRBJ1-5
CDR3: ASSYQEGQPQH

V: TRBV28
J: TRBJ2-7
CDR3: ASSRDSDEQY

V: TRBV25-1
J: TRBJ1-6
CDR3: ASSGWAGKNSPLH

V: TRBV12-3/TRBV12-4
J: TRBJ2-1
CDR3: ASSLYRSSYNEQF

V: TRBV10-3
J: TRBJ2-5
CDR3: AISDRGSQETQY

V: TRBV4-1
J: TRBJ1-5
CDR3: ASSQVRGQRNQPQH

V: TRBV19
J: TRBJ1-5
CDR3: ASSTADSNQPQH

V: TRBV6-6
J: TRBJ1-4
CDR3: ASSLGGYNEKLF

V: TRBV2
J: TRBJ1-3
CDR3: ASSAEGNLSGNTIY

V: TRBV13
J: TRBJ2-4
CDR3: ASSFASGGNKNIQY

V: TRBV3-1
J: TRBJ2-7
CDR3: ASSLRDNGQY

V: TRBV5-1
J: TRBJ1-1
CDR3: ASSLEQGLSTEAF

V: TRBV20-1
J: TRBJ2-7
CDR3: SARTGQGDSQEQY

V: TRBV29-1
J: TRBJ2-6
CDR3: SVWGAGANVLT

V: TRBV20-1
J: TRBJ2-3
CDR3: SARDQTSKQY

V: TRBV2
J: TRBJ2-3
CDR3: ASLYLPGTSGTDTQY

V: TRBV29-1
J: TRBJ2-5
CDR3: SVAGTSGGHETQY

V: TRBV18
J: TRBJ1-6
CDR3: ASSQDRENSPLH

V: TRBV12-5
J: TRBJ2-1
CDR3: ASGLVLSSGVDEQF

V: TRBV5-1
J: TRBJ2-1
CDR3: ASSLVPGSDEQF

V: TRBV5-1
J: TRBJ2-7
CDR3: ASRRGGQGAYEQY

V: TRBV20-1
J: TRBJ1-2
CDR3: SAREGNGYT

V: TRBV11-2
J: TRBJ1-2
CDR3: ASSLDQGRTLRGNYGYT

V: TRBV12-3/TRBV12-4
J: TRBJ2-7
CDR3: ASRPRDPSGYEQY

V: TRBV29-1
J: TRBJ1-1
CDR3: SVLTPEAF

V: TRBV28
J: TRBJ2-3
CDR3: ASTPGTDTQY

V: TRBV6-1
J: TRBJ1-5
CDR3: ASSELPRQPQH

V: TRBV2
J: TRBJ2-5
CDR3: ASSSQESSGETQY

V: TRBV29-1
J: TRBJ1-1
CDR3: SVERPDGAF

V: TRBV4-3
J: TRBJ1-2
CDR3: ASSHKDHNYGYT

V: TRBV18
J: TRBJ1-4
CDR3: ASSPGEGEKLF

V: TRBV5-6
J: TRBJ2-3
CDR3: ASSRTSVGDTQY

V: TRBV5-6
J: TRBJ1-4
CDR3: ASSQTGSTNEKLF